One and the same sample provided the 2 T cell receptor beta chains below, sequenced in a study of Ad26.COV2.S vaccination and SARS-CoV-2 variants. Treatment described: approximately 18 received Ad26.COV2.S at low or high dose, single or two shots; 5 received placebo; per-sample allocation not given. Specimen acquisition occurred on day 63 following the initial vaccine or placebo injection. The protocol was immunoSEQ multiplex PCR, while the TCRdb copy is restricted to in-frame clones and leaves out a portion. The sample yields roughly 700,000 clones, more than 80% seen once. The material was peripheral blood, obtained in a trial of Ad26.COV2.S vaccine versus placebo. The receptors were sampled from a person aged 18-65 years who received the Ad26.COV2.S COVID-19 vaccine or a placebo.

This chain links TRBV6-5 with TRBJ1-2; 10 bases align to TRBD1. V dropped 6 bases and J dropped 1; count of bases not matched to a gene: 5. The V gene's germline CDR1 is MNHEY and CDR2 SVGAGI. The CDR3 is made up of 15 amino acids. The CDR3 DNA reads TGTGCCAGCAGGTTGGACAGGGGGTATAACTATGGCTACACCTTC. Its protein product is CASRLDRGYNYGYTF.

V gene TRBV29-1 combines with J gene TRBJ2-1; no definite D call. Germline V lookup: CDR1 SQVTM, CDR2 ANQGSEA. This CDR3 is 14 amino acids long. V lost 2 bases to trimming and J lost 2 bases, with 10 bases between them. The CDR3 sequence: CSVEWSRPYNEQFF. The CDR3 nucleotides are TGCAGCGTTGAATGGAGTCGCCCCTACAATGAGCAGTTCTTC.